The following is a T cell receptor (beta chain) sequence with its context. The sample comes from a study of blood T cell repertoires in COVID-19. Across the whole study: The United States, Italy and Spain were the sources of the acute and convalescent COVID-19 samples.

Trimming shortened V by 0 bases and J by 6 bases, and 17 bases separated the two germline ends. This CDR3 region has 16 residues. Germline values: CDR1 SGDLS, CDR2 YYNGEE. Per the original methods: Estimated nucleated cell counts came from reference gene primer amplification. Profiling relied on immunoSEQ multiplex PCR, and the TCRdb table lists in-frame clones only, not all of them. Clone size and the V and J calls come from that table; the DNA yielded D and trimming. The profile shows 300,000 to 450,000 clones, around nine tenths of them singletons. The J gene is TRBJ2-3, the V gene TRBV9; perhaps TRBD2 as D (6 bases). This TCR came from a woman between 55 and 75 years old with COVID-19, enrolled during active disease. The sequenced sample consisted of peripheral blood. CDR3 bases: TGTGCCAGCAGCGTAGGCCCCCGCGGGGCCGGGGATACGCAGTATTTT. It translates to CASSVGPRGAGDTQYF.